The 24 T cell receptor beta chains below were found in one sample sequenced in a study of CD8 T cells in ankylosing spondylitis (dated by TCRdb to about 2017). The library was produced with 5' RACE. TCRdb shows the sequencer as Illumina HiSeq 2500. Using fastp at Q25 and MiXCR, TCRdb reprocessed the public reads and kept productive beta chains. Rows are unified per CDR3 protein, each entry keeping the most common DNA and genes. Within this sample are fewer than 400,000 distinct CDR3 sequences, with under 8.5% of them counted one time only. Together, the top ten hold about 15% of the sample. General findings and caveats noted by the study authors: A TCR beta motif of several highly homologous amino acid variants appeared characteristic of blood from ankylosing spondylitis patients.

These TCRs are of unknown antigen specificity. Sequencing used blood, either unsorted or a sorted T cell fraction (not recorded which). Every receptor here comes from a male donor with ankylosing spondylitis.

At least ten counts were recorded for this clonotype. The junction differs from germline at one of its ends, possibly a read error. The gene calls are TRBV27 and TRBJ2-1; 13 bases are a match to TRBD2. The V gene's germline CDR1 is MNHEY and CDR2 SMNVEV (reference sequence). This CDR3 spans 14 amino acids. This CDR3 is CASSPGLAGNSVVF. The CDR3, as DNA: TGTGCCAGCAGCCCGGGACTAGCGGGAAACAGCGTAGTCTTC.

The sample holds one count of this clonotype. A junction boundary mismatches the germline segment, possibly from a read error. The chain is built from TRBV19 and TRBJ2-1; 8 nucleotides line up with TRBD2. This CDR3 has 12 amino acids. Per the germline V gene, CDR1 is LNHDA and CDR2 is SQIVND (reference sequence). In DNA form, the CDR3 reads TGTGGCAGTAGTATGCAGCGGGAGAAACGGTTCTTC. Translating gives CGSSMQREKRFF.

This clonotype was seen more than once but under ten times. The chain recombines TRBV7-9 with TRBJ2-7; unclear D gene. CDR3 length: 11 amino acids. The V gene's germline CDR1 is SEHNR and CDR2 FQNEAQ (reference sequence). Trimming cost V 5 bases and J 5 bases, with 7 bases left between them. DNA for the CDR3: TGTGCCAGCAGCCCGAACGACGAGCAGTACTTC. It is translated as CASSPNDEQYF.

This clonotype has just a few counts. CDR3 nucleotide sequence: TGCAGTGCTGCTTTGGGGAGAGCCAATATGGAGACCCAGTACTTC. Residues: CSAALGRANMETQYF. The V call is TRBV20-1, the J call TRBJ2-5; D is possibly TRBD2 (5 bases). Germline loops: CDR1 DFQATT, CDR2 SNEGSKA (reference sequence). V was clipped by 5 bases and J by 5 bases, with 21 bases between them. This CDR3 spans 15 amino acids.

The chain employs TRBV3-1 and TRBJ2-7; D is uncertain. The length of the CDR3 is 15 residues. Trimming cost V 1 base and J 3 bases, with 13 bases left between them. Germline assignment: CDR1 LGHDT and CDR2 YNNKEL (reference sequence). The CDR3 here is CASSQGPGLFYEQYF. The DNA of the CDR3 is TGTGCCAGCAGCCAAGGCCCAGGCCTCTTCTACGAGCAGTACTTC.

This clonotype was seen a handful of times. The chain employs TRBV7-6 and TRBJ2-7; D unresolved. CDR1 is SGHVS, CDR2 FNYEAQ, per germline. Between the trimmed V and J ends, which lost 1 base and 2 bases, there was a span of 6 bases. The CDR3 loop spans 13 amino acids. CDR3 in amino acids: CASSLVETYEQYF. DNA of the CDR3: TGTGCCAGCAGCTTAGTAGAAACCTACGAGCAGTACTTC.

This clonotype has at least ten counts. The chain has TRBV7-2 and TRBJ2-1; D not certain. The germline gives CDR1 SGHTA, CDR2 FQGNSA. This CDR3 comprises 12 residues. With 4 bases removed from V and 8 bases from J, the gap between germline ends came to 9 bases. CDR3 DNA: TGTGCCAGCAGCTGGATGTCCCATGAGCAGTTCTTC. It encodes CASSWMSHEQFF.

This clonotype was seen at least ten times. This chain uses TRBV7-9 with TRBJ2-5, with TRBD2 identical over 7 bases. Trimming at V came to 2 bases and at J to 5 bases, leaving 5 bases not matched to a gene. The CDR3 sequence is 14 residues long. Per germline, CDR1 SEHNR and CDR2 FQNEAQ (reference sequence). CDR3 in DNA: TGTGCCAGCAGCTTATTCTTGGGGGGGGAGACCCAGTACTTC. Translation gives CASSLFLGGETQYF.

Many counts were recorded for this clonotype. The gene calls are TRBV10-3 and TRBJ2-3; the match to TRBD2 covers 10 bases. The CDR3 consists of 16 residues. Per germline, CDR1 ENHRY and CDR2 SYGVKD. The V gene end was trimmed by 4 bases and the J gene end by 1 base; junction bases not matched to a gene: 5. CDR3 sequence: CAISASGREGTDTQYF. The CDR3 bases are TGTGCCATCAGTGCAAGCGGGAGGGAGGGCACAGATACGCAGTATTTT.

This clonotype was seen more than once but under ten times. The chain recombines TRBV29-1 with TRBJ2-1; D is uncertain. The V end lost 7 bases, the J end lost 7 bases, and 14 bases lay between the germline ends. Germline assignment: CDR1 SQVTM and CDR2 ANQGSEA. This CDR3 is 12 amino acids long. The CDR3: CSGDPLENEQFF. The CDR3 coding sequence is TGCAGCGGAGACCCTCTAGAGAATGAGCAGTTCTTC.

This clonotype was counted ten times or more. The chain links TRBV20-1 to TRBJ2-3; no reliable D call. The V gene lost 3 bases and the J gene lost 6 bases, with 7 bases spanning the gap. The CDR3 loop spans 11 amino acids. Per the germline V gene, CDR1 is DFQATT and CDR2 is SNEGSKA (reference sequence). CDR3 sequence (DNA): TGCAGTGCTAGCGAATTGGATACGCAGTATTTT. Its translation: CSASELDTQYF.

A few counts support this clonotype. This chain uses TRBV2 with TRBJ2-2, with D unclear. Germline CDR1 SNHLY, CDR2 FYNNEI. The CDR3 sequence is 13 residues long. V was shortened by 8 bases and J by 5 bases, with 12 bases between the two germline ends. The CDR3 loop is CASGRRETGELFF. CDR3 nucleotide sequence: TGTGCCAGCGGGCGCAGAGAGACCGGGGAGCTGTTTTTT.

This clonotype has more than one count but fewer than ten. The chain combines TRBV12-3 or TRBV12-4 with TRBJ2-7; 7 nucleotides line up with TRBD1. CDR3 size: 12 residues. J lost 1 base, V lost 9 bases, and 3 bases had no gene match. The CDR3 is CASLGQSYEQYF. The DNA of the CDR3 is TGTGCCAGTTTGGGACAGTCCTACGAGCAGTACTTC.

This clonotype was counted at least ten times. The chain is built from TRBV28 and TRBJ2-4; D is uncertain. Trimming took off 6 bases at V and 1 base at J, with 10 bases between the two ends. Germline values: CDR1 MDHEN, CDR2 SYDVKM. The CDR3 contains 14 residues. CDR3 coding DNA: TGTGCCAGCAGCCGTGTAGGGGCCAAAAACATTCAGTACTTC. It translates to CASSRVGAKNIQYF. The entire variable domain, with the rest obtained from reference TRBV28 and TRBJ2-4, is as follows: DVKVTQSSRYLVKRTGEKVFLECVQDMDHENMFWYRQDPGLGLRLIYFSYDVKMKEKGDIPEGYSVSREKKERFSLILESASTNQTSMYLCASSRVGAKNIQYFGAGTRLSVL.

The rearrangement uses TRBV3-1 and TRBJ1-2, with TRBD1 matching over 10 bases. The germline V gene encodes CDR1 LGHDT and CDR2 YNNKEL (reference sequence). With 5 bases clipped from V and 4 bases from J, the junction kept 1 base outside the gene matches. There are 13 residues in the CDR3. CDR3 loop: CASSGDRGYGYTF. CDR3 in DNA: TGTGCCAGCAGCGGGGACAGGGGCTATGGCTACACCTTC.

This clonotype was recorded a few times. The chain is built from TRBV30 and TRBJ2-5; 9 bases are a match to TRBD2. The CDR3 sequence is 15 residues long. V lost 0 bases and J lost 3; bases outside the gene matches: 5. CDR1 and CDR2 (germline): GTSNPN, SVGIG (reference sequence). CDR3 amino acids: CAWSVGLAGKETQYF. The CDR3 DNA reads as TGTGCCTGGAGTGTAGGTCTAGCGGGAAAAGAGACCCAGTACTTC. Combining the CDR3 with reference TRBV30 and TRBJ2-5 gives the whole variable domain SQTIHQWPATLVQPVGSPLSLECTVEGTSNPNLYWYRQAAGRGLQLLFYSVGIGQISSEVPQNLSASRPQDRQFILSSKKLLLSDSGFYLCAWSVGLAGKETQYFGPGTRLLVL.

This clonotype showed up just a few times. The V gene is TRBV5-1, the J gene TRBJ2-7; 7 nucleotides agree with TRBD1. The J segment lost 3 bases and the V segment lost 4 bases, leaving 7 bases of the junction unmatched. The germline V gene encodes CDR1 SGHRS and CDR2 YFSETQ. The CDR3 sequence is 14 residues long. The CDR3 spells CASSRGGEIYEQYF. CDR3 DNA: TGCGCCAGCAGCCGAGGGGGCGAGATCTACGAGCAGTACTTC.

This clonotype showed up many times. This sequence joins TRBV7-8 and TRBJ2-1; 8 bases are shared with TRBD1. J was trimmed by 8 bases and V by 5 bases; bases with no gene match: 11. The CDR3 sequence is 15 residues long. Germline V gene lookup returns CDR1 SGHVS and CDR2 FQNEAQ. Here the CDR3 reads CASSPRTGYGDEQFF. The CDR3 DNA sequence: TGTGCCAGCAGCCCTAGGACAGGGTACGGTGATGAGCAGTTCTTC.

This clonotype was seen only a few times. This chain connects TRBV3-1 to TRBJ2-1, with TRBD2 identical over 10 bases. Germline V gene data show CDR1 as LGHDT and CDR2 as YNNKEL (reference sequence). The CDR3 loop spans 19 amino acids. Germline trimming cut 4 bases from V and 1 base from J; bases unmatched to any gene: 13. The CDR3 region is CASSRRGTSAFISYNEQFF. CDR3 DNA sequence: TGTGCCAGCAGCCGACGTGGGACTAGCGCATTCATATCCTACAATGAGCAGTTCTTC.

This chain uses TRBV7-9 with TRBJ2-1; D is possibly TRBD2 (5 bases). V lost 4 bases and J 10 bases, leaving 14 bases between the germline ends. Germline CDR1 is SEHNR and CDR2 is FQNEAQ (reference sequence). The CDR3 runs 13 residues. DNA for the CDR3: TGTGCCAGCAGCTCCCCCCGAAGCGGAGAGCAGTTCTTC. Its translation is CASSSPRSGEQFF.

A single count supports this clonotype. CDR3 nucleotides: TGCAGTGCTACGCTCACTAGCGTGAGAGCGCCCAAAGAGACCCAGTACTTC. Translation gives CSATLTSVRAPKETQYF. The rearrangement uses TRBV20-1 and TRBJ2-5; TRBD2 matches 7 bases. The CDR3 covers 17 residues. Germline CDR1 DFQATT, CDR2 SNEGSKA (reference sequence). J gave up 3 bases and V 4 bases, and 17 bases lay outside the gene matches.

DNA of the CDR3: TGCAGTGCGCTCGGACGGCGGTCCTACGAGCAGTACTTC. Its translation is CSALGRRSYEQYF. V and J are TRBV20-1 and TRBJ2-7; no reliable D call. This CDR3 has 13 amino acids. CDR1 and CDR2 (germline): DFQATT, SNEGSKA (reference sequence). V lost 6 bases and J lost 1, with 13 bases in between.

The chain has TRBV7-9 and TRBJ2-5; the match to TRBD2 covers 9 bases. The ends lost 0 bases at V and 5 bases at J; junction bases unmatched: 7. CDR1 is SEHNR and CDR2 is FQNEAQ in the germline V gene (reference sequence). The CDR3 is 16 residues long. The CDR3 coding sequence is TGTGCCAGCAGCTTAGCGCGTCTAGCGGGAAAGGAGACCCAGTACTTC. This sequence encodes CASSLARLAGKETQYF. Combining the CDR3 with reference TRBV7-9 and TRBJ2-5 gives the whole variable domain DTGVSQNPRHKITKRGQNVTFRCDPISEHNRLYWYRQTLGQGPEFLTYFQNEAQLEKSRLLSDRFSAERPKGSFSTLEIQRTEQGDSAMYLCASSLARLAGKETQYFGPGTRLLVL.

At least ten counts were recorded for this clonotype. The chain recombines TRBV7-3 with TRBJ2-1, with D perhaps being TRBD1 or TRBD2 (5 bases each). CDR3 length equals 16 residues. Trimming took 5 bases from V and 2 from J, leaving 16 bases between them. Looked up from germline, CDR1 is SGHTA and CDR2 is FQGTGA. The CDR3 sequence: CASSPSGAGPYNEQFF. The CDR3 DNA reads TGTGCCAGCAGCCCGAGTGGGGCGGGCCCCTACAATGAGCAGTTCTTC.